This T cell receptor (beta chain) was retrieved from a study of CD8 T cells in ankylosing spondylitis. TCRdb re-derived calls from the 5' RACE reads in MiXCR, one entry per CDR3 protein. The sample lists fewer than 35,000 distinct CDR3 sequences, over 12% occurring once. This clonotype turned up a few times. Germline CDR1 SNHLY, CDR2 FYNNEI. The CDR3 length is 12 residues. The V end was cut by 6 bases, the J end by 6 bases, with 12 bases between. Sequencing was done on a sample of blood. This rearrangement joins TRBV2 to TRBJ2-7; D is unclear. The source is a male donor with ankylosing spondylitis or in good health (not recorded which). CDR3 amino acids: CASRTYVGEQYF. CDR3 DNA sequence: TGTGCCAGCAGGACGTACGTTGGCGAGCAGTACTTC.